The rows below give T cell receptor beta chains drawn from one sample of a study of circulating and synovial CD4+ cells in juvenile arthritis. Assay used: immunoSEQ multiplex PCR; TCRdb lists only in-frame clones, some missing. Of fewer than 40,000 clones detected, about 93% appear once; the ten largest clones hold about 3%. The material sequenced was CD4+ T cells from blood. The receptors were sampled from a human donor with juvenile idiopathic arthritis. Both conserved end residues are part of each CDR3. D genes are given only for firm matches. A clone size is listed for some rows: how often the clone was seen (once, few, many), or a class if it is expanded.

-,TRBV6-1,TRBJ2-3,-,CASSEASVVADTQYF,TGTGCCAGCAGTGAAGCATCGGTAGTGGCAGATACGCAGTATTTT
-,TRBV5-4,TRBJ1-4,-,CASSPGDRNEKLFF,TGTGCCAGCAGCCCGGGAGATCGAAATGAAAAACTGTTTTTT
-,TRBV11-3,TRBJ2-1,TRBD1,CASSPGGGTASYNEQFF,TGTGCCAGCAGCCCAGGGGGTGGGACCGCATCCTACAATGAGCAGTTCTTC
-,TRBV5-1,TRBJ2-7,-,CASSLTDSYEQYF,TGCGCCAGCAGCTTGACAGACTCCTACGAGCAGTACTTC
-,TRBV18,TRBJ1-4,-,CASSSGNEKLFF,TGTGCCAGCTCTAGCGGGAATGAAAAACTGTTTTTT
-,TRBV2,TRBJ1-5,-,CASSGQSNQPQHF,TGTGCCAGCAGTGGACAGAGCAATCAGCCCCAGCATTTT
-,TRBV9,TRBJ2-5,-,CASSAQGQETQYF,TGTGCCAGCAGCGCGCAGGGTCAGGAGACCCAGTACTTC
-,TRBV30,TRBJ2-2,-,CASTREPVAGELFF,TGTGCCAGTACAAGGGAGCCAGTAGCCGGGGAGCTGTTTTTT
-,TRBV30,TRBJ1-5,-,CAWSAGFNQPQHF,TGTGCCTGGAGTGCAGGCTTCAATCAGCCCCAGCATTTT
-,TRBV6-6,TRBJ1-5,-,CASSYNRDGNQPQHF,TGTGCCAGCAGTTATAACAGGGATGGCAATCAGCCCCAGCATTTT
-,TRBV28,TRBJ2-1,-,CASSSWSGGNEQFF,TGTGCCAGCAGTTCATGGAGCGGAGGCAATGAGCAGTTCTTC
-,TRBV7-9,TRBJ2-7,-,CASSPPGLRGEQYF,TGTGCCAGCAGCCCCCCAGGCCTAAGAGGGGAGCAGTACTTC
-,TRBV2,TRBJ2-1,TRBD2,CASSLAGGYNEQFF,TGTGCCAGCAGTCTAGCGGGAGGCTACAATGAGCAGTTCTTC
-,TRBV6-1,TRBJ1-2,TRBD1,CASSEGQGGYGYTF,TGTGCCAGCAGTGAAGGGCAGGGGGGCTATGGCTACACCTTC
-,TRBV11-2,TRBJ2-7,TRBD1,CASSLGTGFQGWEQYF,TGTGCCAGCAGCTTAGGGACAGGGTTCCAGGGGTGGGAGCAGTACTTC
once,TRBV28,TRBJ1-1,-,CASSLSGPVNTEAFF,TGTGCCAGCAGTTTATCTGGGCCGGTGAACACTGAAGCTTTCTTT
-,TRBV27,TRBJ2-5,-,CASSPRPGVTFLYF,TGTGCCAGCAGCCCCAGGCCCGGGGTAACTTTTCTCTACTTC